The next 27 T cell receptor beta chains were all read from a single sample in a study of Graves' ophthalmopathy and Graves' hyperthyroidism (dated by TCRdb to the late 2010s). The listed sequencing device is Illumina HiSeq 2000. TCR beta CDR3 regions were amplified from RNA transcripts for repertoire sequencing. The first round was an RT-PCR using HTBI primers with the Qiagen OneStep RT-PCR kit, and this first round was followed by a second-round multiplex PCR, then size selection and purification. TCRdb handled the public reads itself, with Q25 trimming in fastp and clone calling in MiXCR, and kept productive beta chains. Here each entry gathers all rows of one CDR3 protein and keeps the most common genes and DNA. The sample profile shows 450,000 to 600,000 distinct CDR3 sequences; under 40% of them were found once. In total, the top ten clones hold less than 4.5% of the sample. The sequenced sample consisted of peripheral blood or thyroid tissue (not recorded which). The receptors derive from an adult man with Graves' hyperthyroidism.

About this clonotype itself: A read error may be the cause here, since a much bigger clone is one base away. The CDR3 coding sequence is TGTGCCAGCAGCCTGGGACAGGGGGGTTTTAAGGCAGCCCAGTACTTC. Amino acid sequence: CASSLGQGGFKAAQYF. V usage is TRBV7-8 and J usage is TRBJ2-5; the match to TRBD1 covers 11 bases. Per the germline V gene, CDR1 is SGHVS and CDR2 is FQNEAQ. After removal of 5 bases from V and 9 bases from J, the junction contained 14 bases not matched to a gene. This CDR3 is 16 amino acids long.

The rearrangement uses TRBV7-6 and TRBJ2-7; 10 bases map to TRBD2. With 1 base clipped from V and 3 bases from J, the junction kept 3 bases outside the gene matches. Germline loops: CDR1 SGHVS, CDR2 FNYEAQ. The CDR3 length is 15 residues. CDR3 loop: CASSLGSGGDYEQYF. The CDR3 DNA reads as TGTGCCAGCAGCTTAGGGAGCGGGGGGGACTACGAGCAGTACTTC.

The sample holds many counts of this clonotype. This rearrangement joins TRBV29-1 to TRBJ1-1; D is ambiguous. Germline CDR1 SQVTM, CDR2 ANQGSEA. V lost 1 base and J lost 8, with 26 bases in between. This CDR3 spans 17 amino acids. The CDR3 DNA reads TGCAGCGTTGAAGGAGCTAATCGGGAGGGAGCCCGCCTGGAAGCTTTCTTT. It encodes CSVEGANREGARLEAFF.

This clonotype was seen only a few times. J is TRBJ2-7 and V is TRBV27; D might be TRBD1 or TRBD2, each matching 5 bases. The germline V and J ends were trimmed by 4 bases and 7 bases, with 14 bases remaining between them. This CDR3 has 13 amino acids. CDR1 is MNHEY, CDR2 SMNVEV, per germline (reference sequence). The CDR3 protein is CASSSGPWIEQYF. CDR3 sequence (DNA): TGTGCCAGCAGTTCGGGACCTTGGATAGAGCAGTACTTC.

This clonotype came up many times. The chain joins TRBV6-5 to TRBJ2-7, with TRBD2 identical over 14 bases. V shed 5 bases, J shed 5 bases, and the junction held 2 bases outside the gene matches. The V gene's germline CDR1 is MNHEY and CDR2 SVGAGI. The CDR3 runs 14 residues. The CDR3 nucleotides read TGTGCCAGCAGTCGGGGACTAGCGGGAGACGAGCAGTACTTC. Its protein product is CASSRGLAGDEQYF.

This chain joins TRBV12-3 or TRBV12-4 and TRBJ2-2; D might be TRBD1 or TRBD2, each matching 5 bases. The CDR3 totals 15 residues. V lost 6 bases and J 0 bases, leaving 11 bases between the germline ends. The CDR3 spells CASSRDGTNTGELFF. CDR3 DNA sequence: TGTGCCAGCAGCCGGGACGGCACGAACACCGGGGAGCTGTTTTTT.

This rearrangement joins TRBV7-2 to TRBJ2-2, with unresolved D. Trimming pared 8 bases from V and 4 bases from J, leaving 14 bases between. CDR1 SGHTA and CDR2 FQGNSA come from the germline V gene. This CDR3 is built from 14 residues. The CDR3 DNA reads as TGTGCCAGCTCACCACCCATAGGCACCGGGGAGCTGTTTTTT. Amino acids: CASSPPIGTGELFF.

The J gene is TRBJ1-6, the V gene TRBV29-1; 9 positions agree with TRBD1. This CDR3 is 14 amino acids long. Trimming removed 7 bases from V and 10 bases from J; junction bases left unmatched: 11. CDR1 is SQVTM, CDR2 ANQGSEA, per germline. The CDR3 is CSGLRDRDESPLHF. The DNA of the CDR3 is TGCAGCGGGCTGAGGGACAGGGACGAGTCACCCCTCCACTTT.

This clonotype was counted ten times or more. The chain couples TRBV7-3 to TRBJ2-5; 10 bases fit TRBD2. V trimming: 2 bases; J trimming: 0 bases; junction bases outside the gene matches: 3. There are 16 residues in the CDR3. In germline, CDR1 is SGHTA, CDR2 FQGTGA. CDR3 coding DNA: TGTGCCAGCAGCTTAGGACTAGCGGCAAACCAAGAGACCCAGTACTTC. Its protein is CASSLGLAANQETQYF.

The chain carries TRBV30 and TRBJ2-7; D is uncertain. The CDR3 extends over 13 amino acids. With 0 bases removed from V and 3 bases from J, the gap between germline ends came to 9 bases. Germline CDR1 reads GTSNPN; CDR2 reads SVGIG (reference sequence). CDR3 protein: CAWSVDAVYEQYF. The DNA of the CDR3 is TGTGCCTGGAGTGTAGACGCAGTCTACGAGCAGTACTTC. Looking up the rest from reference TRBV30 and TRBJ2-7 gives the full variable domain: SQTIHQWPATLVQPVGSPLSLECTVEGTSNPNLYWYRQAAGRGLQLLFYSVGIGQISSEVPQNLSASRPQDRQFILSSKKLLLSDSGFYLCAWSVDAVYEQYFGPGTRLTVT.

The CDR3 reads CASSDPGSSTDTQYF. The DNA of the CDR3 is TGTGCCAGCAGTGATCCGGGGTCTAGCACAGATACGCAGTATTTT. The V and J genes are TRBV2 and TRBJ2-3, with TRBD2 as a possible D gene (5 bases). CDR1 is SNHLY and CDR2 is FYNNEI in the germline V gene. This CDR3 comprises 15 residues. V was pared by 3 bases and J by 0 bases, with 10 bases between. Full variable domain (rest looked up from reference TRBV2 and TRBJ2-3): EPEVTQTPSHQVTQMGQEVILRCVPISNHLYFYWYRQILGQKVEFLVSFYNNEISEKSEIFDDQFSVERPDGSNFTLKIRSTKLEDSAMYFCASSDPGSSTDTQYFGPGTRLTVL.

This clonotype was found many times. The chain joins TRBV9 to TRBJ1-1; a weak D match, TRBD1 (5 bases). V dropped 4 bases and J dropped 7 bases, with 17 bases sitting between them. The CDR3 sequence is 14 residues long. Germline lookup yields CDR1 SGDLS and CDR2 YYNGEE. CDR3 in amino acids: CASSQGPSGSEAFF. CDR3 sequence (DNA): TGTGCCAGCAGCCAGGGCCCCTCCGGGAGTGAAGCTTTCTTT. Variable domain in full (rest from reference TRBV9 and TRBJ1-1): DSGVTQTPKHLITATGQRVTLRCSPRSGDLSVYWYQQSLDQGLQFLIQYYNGEERAKGNILERFSAQQFPDLHSELNLSSLELGDSALYFCASSQGPSGSEAFFGQGTRLTVV.

This clonotype has a handful of counts. This chain uses TRBV3-1 with TRBJ1-2; D gene unclear. The CDR3 has 13 residues. V lost 0 bases and J lost 8, with 10 bases in between. In germline, CDR1 is LGHDT, CDR2 YNNKEL (reference sequence). The CDR3 region is CASSQDSGRGYTF. DNA of the CDR3: TGTGCCAGCAGCCAAGATTCTGGACGCGGCTACACCTTC.

This clonotype was counted many times. The rearrangement uses TRBV13 and TRBJ1-6, with 8 positions matching TRBD1. The germline CDR1 and CDR2 sequences are PRHDT and FYEKMQ (reference sequence). The CDR3 is 16 amino acids. V was clipped by 4 bases and J by 6 bases; unmatched bases: 8. In nucleotides, the CDR3 is TGTGCCAGCAGCTCTAGGACAGGGAGACGTAATTCACCCCTCCACTTT. It codes for CASSSRTGRRNSPLHF. The full variable domain, with the rest looked up from reference TRBV13 and TRBJ1-6, is AAGVIQSPRHLIKEKRETATLKCYPIPRHDTVYWYQQGPGQDPQFLISFYEKMQSDKGSIPDRFSAQQFSDYHSELNMSSLELGDSALYFCASSSRTGRRNSPLHFGNGTRLTVT.

Comments on this clonotype: A much larger clone lies one base from this, so it may be a read error. The chain couples TRBV5-1 to TRBJ1-6; TRBD1 aligns across 7 bases. Germline CDR1 is SGHRS and CDR2 is YFSETQ. This CDR3 comprises 15 residues. The CDR3 spells CAGSLAGTVNSPLHF. DNA of the CDR3: TGCGCCGGCAGCCTAGCCGGGACAGTGAATTCACCCCTCCACTTT.

The chain employs TRBV5-1 and TRBJ2-1; D is ambiguous. Trimming removed 0 bases at V and 8 bases at J, with 9 bases between. There are 13 residues in the CDR3. Per germline, CDR1 SGHRS and CDR2 YFSETQ. CDR3 nucleotides: TGCGCCAGCAGCTTGGAAAAGTACGATGAGCAGTTCTTC. Its protein product is CASSLEKYDEQFF.

The table lists this clonotype with many counts. The V call is TRBV7-2, the J call TRBJ2-7; unclear D gene. CDR1 is SGHTA, CDR2 FQGNSA, per germline. The CDR3 has 13 residues. V gave up 1 base and J gave up 4 bases, with 8 bases separating them. CDR3 loop: CASSLETAYEQYF. The CDR3 DNA sequence: TGTGCCAGCAGCTTAGAGACCGCTTACGAGCAGTACTTC. Drawing the rest from reference TRBV7-2 and TRBJ2-7, the complete variable domain is GAGVSQSPSNKVTEKGKDVELRCDPISGHTALYWYRQSLGQGLEFLIYFQGNSAPDKSGLPSDRFSAERTGGSVSTLTIQRTQQEDSAVYLCASSLETAYEQYFGPGTRLTVT.

In this sample, this clonotype turned up a few times. This sequence joins TRBV25-1 and TRBJ2-5; 10 positions agree with TRBD1. The junction had 1 base not matched to a gene; V was cut back by 0 bases and J by 3 bases. The germline gives CDR1 MGHDK, CDR2 SYGVNS. This CDR3 has 15 residues. The CDR3 sequence is CASSEYGTGEETQYF. CDR3 DNA: TGTGCCAGCAGTGAATACGGGACAGGGGAAGAGACCCAGTACTTC.

In the case of this clonotype: It may be a read error: a sequence one base away is much more abundant. This chain connects TRBV15 to TRBJ1-1; the match to TRBD1 covers 7 bases. Germline V gives CDR1 LNHNV, CDR2 YYDKDF (reference sequence). V dropped 1 base and J dropped 5; count of bases not matched to a gene: 7. The CDR3 loop spans 15 amino acids. CDR3 sequence (DNA): TGTGCCACCAGCAGAGTAGGGGGCCCGGGGACTGAAGCTTTCTTT. Amino acids: CATSRVGGPGTEAFF.

The chain joins TRBV20-1 to TRBJ2-3; the D gene could be TRBD1 or TRBD2 (6 bases each). CDR1 and CDR2 from the germline V gene are DFQATT and SNEGSKA (reference sequence). Trimming removed 3 bases from V and 1 base from J, with 8 bases in between. The CDR3 loop spans 13 amino acids. CDR3 residues: CSASGGRTDTQYF. The CDR3 DNA follows: TGCAGTGCTAGCGGGGGCCGCACAGATACGCAGTATTTT.

This clonotype was seen at least ten times. This chain uses TRBV5-1 with TRBJ2-5; TRBD2 might be the D (6 bases). This CDR3 contains 17 residues. Germline-derived CDR1 and CDR2 are SGHRS and YFSETQ. Trimming removed 0 bases from V and 1 base from J, with 16 bases in between. The CDR3 spells CASSLASGFSGQETQYF. The CDR3 coding sequence is TGCGCCAGCAGCTTGGCGAGTGGGTTTAGCGGCCAAGAGACCCAGTACTTC.

The V call is TRBV20-1, the J call TRBJ2-7; TRBD1 matches at 8 bases. V was pared by 0 bases and J by 3 bases, with 1 base of the junction left unmatched. The length of the CDR3 is 13 residues. Germline V gene lookup returns CDR1 DFQATT and CDR2 SNEGSKA (reference sequence). The CDR3 here is CSARDGTGYEQYF. CDR3 DNA: TGCAGTGCTAGAGATGGGACAGGCTACGAGCAGTACTTC.

The chain combines TRBV15 with TRBJ2-7; 10 bases match TRBD1. The germline V gene has CDR1 LNHNV and CDR2 YYDKDF (reference sequence). CDR3 length equals 14 residues. V was clipped by 1 base and J by 7 bases; unmatched bases: 4. The chain's CDR3 is CATSRVGTGVEQYF. CDR3 DNA sequence: TGTGCCACCAGCAGAGTCGGGACAGGGGTAGAGCAGTACTTC.

This clonotype was counted many times. This chain links TRBV12-3 or TRBV12-4 with TRBJ2-7; 9 positions match TRBD1. Trimming at V came to 5 bases and at J to 5 bases, leaving 7 bases not matched to a gene. The CDR3 covers 14 residues. The chain's CDR3 is CASSTGTGYNEQYF. CDR3 DNA: TGTGCCAGCAGTACCGGGACAGGGTACAACGAGCAGTACTTC.

This clonotype came up many times. J is TRBJ1-6 and V is TRBV27, with D perhaps TRBD1 (6 bases). CDR3 length equals 14 residues. V was shortened by 5 bases and J by 10 bases, with 15 bases between the two germline ends. The germline V gene has CDR1 MNHEY and CDR2 SMNVEV (reference sequence). The CDR3 DNA reads as TGTGCCAGCAGTCTGGGACACACATCCTCACCCCTCCACTTT. Residues: CASSLGHTSSPLHF.

The V and J genes are TRBV20-1 and TRBJ1-3, with 9 positions matching TRBD1. This CDR3 has 16 residues. Germline assignment: CDR1 DFQATT and CDR2 SNEGSKA (reference sequence). The trim removed 4 bases at V and 4 bases at J, leaving 11 bases unmatched. The CDR3 DNA reads as TGCAGTGCTACCCGTCCCGGGACAGGGCTCGGAAACACCATATATTTT. Translating gives CSATRPGTGLGNTIYF.

This clonotype was observed many times. J is TRBJ1-4 and V is TRBV29-1, with 9 positions matching TRBD1. V trimming: 5 bases; J trimming: 4 bases; junction bases outside the gene matches: 8. Looked up from germline, CDR1 is SQVTM and CDR2 is ANQGSEA. The CDR3 runs 15 residues. CDR3 DNA sequence: TGCAGCGTTTTGGGACAGGGACTTGGTAATGAAAAACTGTTTTTT. It specifies CSVLGQGLGNEKLFF.